The table lists the clone carrying this T cell receptor beta chain with a few counts. Its antigen is unidentified. The TCRbeta library was prepared with unique molecular identifiers. TCRdb recomputed calls from the PCR reads with MiXCR, one row per CDR3 protein. The sample contains around 200,000 distinct CDR3 sequences, approximately 17% of which appear only once. The data originate from a study of T-cell reconstitution after alpha-beta-depleted transplantation in children. Study-level findings and limits: The study reportedly traced alpha-beta T cells about two months after transplant to several hundred expanded graft clones. Once a year had passed after transplant, T-cell counts and diversity came mostly from newly produced T cells.

The CDR3 is 14 residues long. Germline CDR1 and CDR2: SGHRS and YFSETQ. Trimming removed 0 bases at V and 3 bases at J, with 8 bases between. This sequence joins TRBV5-1 and TRBJ2-3; D call uncertain. This TCR was recovered from a male patient between 2 and 15 years old who had a stem cell transplant for acute lymphoblastic leukemia, so the T cells may come from the graft donor. The material was PBMCs, mostly from graft donor cells, obtained 360 days after TCRalphabeta/CD19-depleted stem cell transplant. In DNA, the CDR3 is TGCGCCAGCAGCTTGGCCACGGCAACAGATACGCAGTATTTT. Its translation is CASSLATATDTQYF.